Listed below are T cell receptor beta chains from one sample, sequenced in a study of radiotherapy plus CTLA-4 blockade in lung cancer. The repertoire was sequenced with immunoSEQ multiplex PCR; TCRdb's copy has only in-frame clones and lacks some. This table has some 64,000 clones, approximately 79% appearing once. Specimen: peripheral blood, collected from a patient treated with radiotherapy plus ipilimumab. These receptors were collected from a human donor with non-small cell lung cancer whose response to radiotherapy plus ipilimumab could not be evaluated. Some clones in this sample may be carry-over from other donors' samples. Both conserved end residues are trimmed from each CDR3. Each record gives: CDR3 protein, J gene, V gene, D gene. The D gene is left open where the match is weak.

CDR3: ASSSRQGTMNTEAF
J: TRBJ1-1
V: TRBV9
D: TRBD1

CDR3: SVLDSNTEAF
J: TRBJ1-1
V: TRBV29-1
D: NA

CDR3: ASSLGGDSTEAF
J: TRBJ1-1
V: TRBV5-4
D: TRBD1

CDR3: ASSGLSSYNEQF
J: TRBJ2-1
V: TRBV11-2
D: NA

CDR3: ASSPTQDISGNTIY
J: TRBJ1-3
V: TRBV18
D: NA

CDR3: ASSGTGGGGEQY
J: TRBJ2-7
V: TRBV4-3
D: TRBD1

CDR3: ASSEYTAGYGYT
J: TRBJ1-2
V: TRBV6-1
D: NA

CDR3: ASSPLSLRGAYEKLF
J: TRBJ1-4
V: TRBV7-2
D: NA

CDR3: ASSLTLVGGLTEAF
J: TRBJ1-1
V: TRBV5-1
D: NA

CDR3: ASSLGATGRGTEAF
J: TRBJ1-1
V: TRBV5-1
D: NA

CDR3: ASSYISTDTQY
J: TRBJ2-3
V: TRBV6-6
D: NA

CDR3: ASSPLWRGGPTDTQY
J: TRBJ2-3
V: TRBV7-3
D: TRBD2

CDR3: ASSEALGGGSYNEQF
J: TRBJ2-1
V: TRBV6-1
D: TRBD2

CDR3: ASSEGRGQPQH
J: TRBJ1-5
V: TRBV6-1
D: NA

CDR3: ASSGLIRNTGELF
J: TRBJ2-2
V: TRBV2
D: NA

CDR3: ASSLGAGPDTQY
J: TRBJ2-3
V: TRBV5-4
D: TRBD2

CDR3: ASSRTGENTEAF
J: TRBJ1-1
V: TRBV27
D: TRBD1

CDR3: ASSPGTGKGGNQPQH
J: TRBJ1-5
V: TRBV7-8
D: TRBD1

CDR3: ASSLEGQVSYEQY
J: TRBJ2-7
V: TRBV7-2
D: TRBD1

CDR3: ASSDTANSPLH
J: TRBJ1-6
V: TRBV2
D: NA

CDR3: ASSVLVQGGTEAF
J: TRBJ1-1
V: TRBV6-5
D: NA

CDR3: ASSWSQGRSYEQY
J: TRBJ2-7
V: TRBV11-2
D: NA

CDR3: ASSDLGQGNSPLH
J: TRBJ1-6
V: TRBV2
D: TRBD1

CDR3: ATSRVTEQPQH
J: TRBJ1-5
V: TRBV15
D: NA

CDR3: SAPKAGTQY
J: TRBJ2-3
V: TRBV20-1
D: NA

CDR3: ASSPGTSSYNEQF
J: TRBJ2-1
V: TRBV5-1
D: TRBD2

CDR3: AWSQGQAYGNTIY
J: TRBJ1-3
V: TRBV30
D: TRBD1

CDR3: ASSPMEGLETQY
J: TRBJ2-5
V: TRBV6-5
D: NA

CDR3: ASRPGQTNEKLF
J: TRBJ1-4
V: TRBV6-4
D: TRBD1

CDR3: ASSLEMTGDGYT
J: TRBJ1-2
V: TRBV5-1
D: TRBD1

CDR3: ASSPPGNQETQY
J: TRBJ2-5
V: TRBV18
D: NA

CDR3: ASSPGTDFNEKLF
J: TRBJ1-4
V: TRBV18
D: TRBD1

CDR3: SVSQGWDGYT
J: TRBJ1-2
V: TRBV29-1
D: NA

CDR3: ASSAVPGQGNEQF
J: TRBJ2-1
V: TRBV5-1
D: TRBD1

CDR3: ASSYARGSTDTQY
J: TRBJ2-3
V: TRBV6-6
D: TRBD2

CDR3: SARYYNEQF
J: TRBJ2-1
V: TRBV20-1
D: NA

CDR3: ASSPRDRSGETQY
J: TRBJ2-5
V: TRBV18
D: TRBD1

CDR3: ASTLNSGQNIQY
J: TRBJ2-4
V: TRBV7-2
D: NA

CDR3: ASSSNPGTGGAGYYGYT
J: TRBJ1-2
V: TRBV28
D: TRBD1

CDR3: ASSPSLVTGKDEQY
J: TRBJ2-7
V: TRBV18
D: TRBD1

CDR3: ASSPIQGRETQY
J: TRBJ2-5
V: TRBV18
D: NA

CDR3: ASSLYREDTQY
J: TRBJ2-3
V: TRBV5-1
D: NA

CDR3: ASTGSSNTRELF
J: TRBJ2-2
V: TRBV5-6
D: NA

CDR3: ASSLEYTARF
J: TRBJ2-1
V: TRBV7-9
D: NA

CDR3: ASSISRGEGYT
J: TRBJ1-2
V: TRBV19
D: NA

CDR3: ASSQETGGATQY
J: TRBJ2-5
V: TRBV4-2
D: NA

CDR3: SVTYPGGHNEKLL
J: TRBJ1-4
V: TRBV29-1
D: NA

CDR3: ASSLQIPGELF
J: TRBJ2-2
V: TRBV4-3
D: NA

CDR3: ASSQGTNQPQH
J: TRBJ1-5
V: TRBV4-1
D: NA